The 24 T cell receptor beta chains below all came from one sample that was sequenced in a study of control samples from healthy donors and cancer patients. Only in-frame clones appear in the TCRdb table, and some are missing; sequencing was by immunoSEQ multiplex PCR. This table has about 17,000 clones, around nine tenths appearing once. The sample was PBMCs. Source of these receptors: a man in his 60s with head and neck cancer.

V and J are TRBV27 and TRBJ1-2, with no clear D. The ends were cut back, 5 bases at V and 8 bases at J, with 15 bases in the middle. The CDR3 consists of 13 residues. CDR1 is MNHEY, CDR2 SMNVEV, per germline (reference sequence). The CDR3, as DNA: TGTGCCAGCAGTCGTCAGGCTACTATGGGCTACACCTTC. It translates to CASSRQATMGYTF.

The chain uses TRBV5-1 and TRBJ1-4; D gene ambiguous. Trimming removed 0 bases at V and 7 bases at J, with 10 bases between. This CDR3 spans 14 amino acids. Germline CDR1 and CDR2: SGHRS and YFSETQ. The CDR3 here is CASSLGGIREKLFF. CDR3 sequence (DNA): TGCGCCAGCAGCTTGGGTGGGATACGTGAAAAACTGTTTTTT.

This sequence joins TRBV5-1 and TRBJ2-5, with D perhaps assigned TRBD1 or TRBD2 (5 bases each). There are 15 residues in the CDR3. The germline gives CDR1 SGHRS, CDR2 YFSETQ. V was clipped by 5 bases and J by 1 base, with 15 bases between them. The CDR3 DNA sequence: TGCGCCAGCAGTGGGGCGGGTATCCTCCAAGAGACCCAGTACTTC. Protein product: CASSGAGILQETQYF.

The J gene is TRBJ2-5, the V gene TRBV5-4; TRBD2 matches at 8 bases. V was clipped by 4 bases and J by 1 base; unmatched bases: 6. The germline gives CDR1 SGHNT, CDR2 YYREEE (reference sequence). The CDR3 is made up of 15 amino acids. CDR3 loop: CASSGAGGIQETQYF. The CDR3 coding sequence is TGTGCCAGCAGCGGGGCGGGGGGCATCCAAGAGACCCAGTACTTC. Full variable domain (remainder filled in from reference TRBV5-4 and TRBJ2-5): ETGVTQSPTHLIKTRGQQVTLRCSSQSGHNTVSWYQQALGQGPQFIFQYYREEENGRGNFPPRFSGLQFPNYSSELNVNALELDDSALYLCASSGAGGIQETQYFGPGTRLLVL.

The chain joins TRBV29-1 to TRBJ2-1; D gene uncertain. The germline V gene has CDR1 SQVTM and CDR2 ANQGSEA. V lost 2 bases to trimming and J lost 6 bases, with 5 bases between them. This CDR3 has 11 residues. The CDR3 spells CSVELINEQFF. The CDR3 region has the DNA TGCAGCGTTGAACTAATCAATGAGCAGTTCTTC.

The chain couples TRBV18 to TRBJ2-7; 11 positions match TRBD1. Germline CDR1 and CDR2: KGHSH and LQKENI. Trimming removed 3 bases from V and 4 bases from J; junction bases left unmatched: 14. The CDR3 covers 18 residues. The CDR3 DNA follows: TGTGCCAGCTCACCTTCACCGGGACAGGGGGGGGGCACGTACGAGCAGTACTTC. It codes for CASSPSPGQGGGTYEQYF.

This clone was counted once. CDR3 amino acids: CASSDYEQYF. The CDR3 DNA reads TGTGCCAGCAGCGACTACGAGCAGTACTTC. The chain couples TRBV11-2 to TRBJ2-7; D is undetermined. This CDR3 spans 10 amino acids. V lost 5 bases to trimming and J lost 3 bases, with 2 bases between them. Per the germline V gene, CDR1 is SGHAT and CDR2 is FQNNGV. Looking up the rest from reference TRBV11-2 and TRBJ2-7 gives the full variable domain: EAGVAQSPRYKIIEKRQSVAFWCNPISGHATLYWYQQILGQGPKLLIQFQNNGVVDDSQLPKDRFSAERLKGVDSTLKIQPAKLEDSAVYLCASSDYEQYFGPGTRLTVT.

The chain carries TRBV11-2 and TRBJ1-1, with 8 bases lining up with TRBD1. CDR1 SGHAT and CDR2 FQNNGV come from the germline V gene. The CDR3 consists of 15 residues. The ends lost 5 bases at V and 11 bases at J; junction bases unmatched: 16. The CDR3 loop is CASSAERTGHFVAFF. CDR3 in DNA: TGTGCCAGCAGCGCTGAAAGGACAGGGCACTTCGTTGCTTTCTTT.

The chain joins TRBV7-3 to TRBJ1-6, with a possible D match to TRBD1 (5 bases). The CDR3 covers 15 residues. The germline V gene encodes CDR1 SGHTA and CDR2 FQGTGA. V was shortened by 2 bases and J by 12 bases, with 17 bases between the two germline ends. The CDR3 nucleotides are TGTGCCAGCAGCTTATGGGGTCCCGGGGGTGTACCCCTCCACTTT. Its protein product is CASSLWGPGGVPLHF.

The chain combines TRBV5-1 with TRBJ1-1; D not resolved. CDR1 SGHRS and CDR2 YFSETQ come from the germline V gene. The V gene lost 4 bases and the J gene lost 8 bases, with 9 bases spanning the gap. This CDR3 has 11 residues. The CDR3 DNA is TGCGCCAGCAGCCAGGACCGGGAAGCTTTCTTT. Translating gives CASSQDREAFF.

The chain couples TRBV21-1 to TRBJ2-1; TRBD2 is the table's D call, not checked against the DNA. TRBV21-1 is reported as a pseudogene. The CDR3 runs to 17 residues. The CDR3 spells CASSKKRRTGGGNEQFF. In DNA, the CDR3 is TGTGCCAGCAGCAAAAAGAGAAGAACGGGGGGAGGTAATGAGCAGTTCTTC.

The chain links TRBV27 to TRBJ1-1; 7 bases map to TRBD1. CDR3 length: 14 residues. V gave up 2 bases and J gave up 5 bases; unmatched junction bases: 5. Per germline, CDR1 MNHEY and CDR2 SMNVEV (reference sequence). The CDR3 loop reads CASSLGTVKTEAFF. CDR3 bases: TGTGCCAGCAGTTTAGGGACAGTAAAGACTGAAGCTTTCTTT.

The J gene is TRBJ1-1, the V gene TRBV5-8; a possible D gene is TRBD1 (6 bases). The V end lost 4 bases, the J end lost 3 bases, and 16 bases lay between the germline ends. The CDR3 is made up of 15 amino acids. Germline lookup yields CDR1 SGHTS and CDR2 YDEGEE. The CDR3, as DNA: TGTGCCAGCAGCCCCCAGGGGCGGCGGTACACTGAAGCTTTCTTT. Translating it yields CASSPQGRRYTEAFF. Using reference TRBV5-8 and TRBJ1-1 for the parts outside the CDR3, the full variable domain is EAGVTQSPTHLIKTRGQQATLRCSPISGHTSVYWYQQALGLGLQFLLWYDEGEERNRGNFPPRFSGRQFPNYSSELNVNALELEDSALYLCASSPQGRRYTEAFFGQGTRLTVV.

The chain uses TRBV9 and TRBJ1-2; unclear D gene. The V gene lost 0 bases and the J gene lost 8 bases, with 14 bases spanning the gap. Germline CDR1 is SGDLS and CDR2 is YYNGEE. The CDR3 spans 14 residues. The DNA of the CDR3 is TGTGCCAGCAGCGTAGATGCCAGAATAGGAGGCTACACCTTC. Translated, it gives CASSVDARIGGYTF.

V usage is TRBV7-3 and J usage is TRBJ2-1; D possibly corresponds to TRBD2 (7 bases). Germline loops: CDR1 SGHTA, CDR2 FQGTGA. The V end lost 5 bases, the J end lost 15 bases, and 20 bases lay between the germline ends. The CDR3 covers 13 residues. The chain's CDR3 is CASSPLGGGPPFF. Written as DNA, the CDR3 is TGTGCCAGCAGCCCACTTGGGGGGGGCCCCCCGTTCTTC.

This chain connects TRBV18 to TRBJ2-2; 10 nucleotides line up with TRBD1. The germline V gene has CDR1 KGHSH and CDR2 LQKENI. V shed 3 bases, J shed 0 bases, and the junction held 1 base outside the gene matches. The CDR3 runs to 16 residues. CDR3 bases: TGTGCCAGCTCACCTGGACAGGGGGCGAACACCGGGGAGCTGTTTTTT. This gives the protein CASSPGQGANTGELFF.

CDR3 DNA: TGTGCCAGCAGCCAAGATCGGAAGGGGGCCGGGGCAGATACGCAGTATTTT. It translates to CASSQDRKGAGADTQYF. The chain couples TRBV4-2 to TRBJ2-3, with 7 bases aligning to TRBD1. CDR3 length: 17 amino acids. Trimming removed 0 bases from V and 4 bases from J; junction bases left unmatched: 10. CDR1 is LGHNA, CDR2 YNFKEQ, per germline.

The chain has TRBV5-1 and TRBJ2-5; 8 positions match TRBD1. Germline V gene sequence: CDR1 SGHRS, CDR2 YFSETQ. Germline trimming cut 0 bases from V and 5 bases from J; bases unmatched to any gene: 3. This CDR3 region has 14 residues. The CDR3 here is CASSLGTGLETQYF. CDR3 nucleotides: TGCGCCAGCAGCTTGGGGACAGGGCTTGAGACCCAGTACTTC.

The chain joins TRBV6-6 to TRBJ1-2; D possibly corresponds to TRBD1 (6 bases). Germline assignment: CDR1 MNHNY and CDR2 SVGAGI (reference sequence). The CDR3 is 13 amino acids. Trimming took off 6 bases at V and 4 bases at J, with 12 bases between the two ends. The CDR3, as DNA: TGTGCCAGCAGACGACAGGAGGCCTATGGCTACACCTTC. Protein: CASRRQEAYGYTF.

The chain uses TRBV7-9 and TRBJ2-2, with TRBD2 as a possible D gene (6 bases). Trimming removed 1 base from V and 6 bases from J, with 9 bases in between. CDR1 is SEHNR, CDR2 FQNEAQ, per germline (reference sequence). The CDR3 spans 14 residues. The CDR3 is CASSLGREAGELFF. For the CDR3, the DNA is TGTGCCAGCAGCTTAGGCAGGGAGGCCGGGGAGCTGTTTTTT.

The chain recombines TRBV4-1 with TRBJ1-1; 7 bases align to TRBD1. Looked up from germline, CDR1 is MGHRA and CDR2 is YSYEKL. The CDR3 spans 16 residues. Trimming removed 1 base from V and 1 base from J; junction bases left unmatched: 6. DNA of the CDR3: TGCGCCAGCAGCCAAGGATCACAGGGGAGGAACACTGAAGCTTTCTTT. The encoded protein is CASSQGSQGRNTEAFF.

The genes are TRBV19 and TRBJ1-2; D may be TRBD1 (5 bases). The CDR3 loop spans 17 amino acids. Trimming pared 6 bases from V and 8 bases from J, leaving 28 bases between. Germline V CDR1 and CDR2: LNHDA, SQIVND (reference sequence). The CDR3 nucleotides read TGTGCCAGTAGACACCCCGAGAGGGGCAGTCGGGCCCGGGGCTACACCTTC. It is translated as CASRHPERGSRARGYTF.

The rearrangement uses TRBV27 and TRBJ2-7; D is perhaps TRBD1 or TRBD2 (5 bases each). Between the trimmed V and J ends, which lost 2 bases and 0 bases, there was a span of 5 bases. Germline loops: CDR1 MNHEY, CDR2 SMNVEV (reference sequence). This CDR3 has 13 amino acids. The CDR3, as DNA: TGTGCCAGCAGTTTAGGGGGCTCCTACGAGCAGTACTTC. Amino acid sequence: CASSLGGSYEQYF.

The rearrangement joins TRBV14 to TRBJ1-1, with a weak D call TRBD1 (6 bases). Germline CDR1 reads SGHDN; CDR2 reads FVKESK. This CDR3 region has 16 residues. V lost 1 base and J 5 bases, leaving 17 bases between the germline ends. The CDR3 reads CASSQVTGTPTTEAFF. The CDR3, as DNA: TGTGCCAGCAGCCAAGTAACAGGGACCCCTACTACTGAAGCTTTCTTT.